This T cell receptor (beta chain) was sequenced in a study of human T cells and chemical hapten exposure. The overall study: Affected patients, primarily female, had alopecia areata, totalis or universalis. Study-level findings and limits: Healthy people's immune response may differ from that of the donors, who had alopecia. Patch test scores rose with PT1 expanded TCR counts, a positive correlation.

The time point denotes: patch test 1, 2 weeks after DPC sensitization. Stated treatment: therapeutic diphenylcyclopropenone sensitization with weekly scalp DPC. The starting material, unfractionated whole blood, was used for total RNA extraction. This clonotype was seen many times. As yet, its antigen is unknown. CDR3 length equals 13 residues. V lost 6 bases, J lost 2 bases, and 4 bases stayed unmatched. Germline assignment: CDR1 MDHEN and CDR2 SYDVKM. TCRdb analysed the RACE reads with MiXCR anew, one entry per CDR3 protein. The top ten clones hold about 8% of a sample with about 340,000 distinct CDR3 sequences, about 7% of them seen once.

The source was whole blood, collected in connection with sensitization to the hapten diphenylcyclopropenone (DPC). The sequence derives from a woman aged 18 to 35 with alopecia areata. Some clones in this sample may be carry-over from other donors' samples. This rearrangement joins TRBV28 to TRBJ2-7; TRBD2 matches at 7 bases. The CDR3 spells CASRIAGAYEQYF. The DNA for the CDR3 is TGTGCCAGCAGGATAGCGGGTGCCTACGAGCAGTACTTC.